The sequence of this TCR beta chain was determined in a study of shared clonotypes between healthy human individuals. Per the original methods: Without quality scores, immunoSEQ junctional reads could not be filtered like full-length reads. The table came from immunoSEQ multiplex PCR; TCRdb's copy has only in-frame clones and leaves some out. Clone size and the V and J calls come from that table; the DNA yielded D and trimming. The sample includes 2 million to 2.5 million clones, about 92% of them seen just once. CD8 cells classed as naive were CD45RO-negative and positively selected for CCR7, excluding terminally differentiated effector memory CD45RA+ cells. Nashville, Tennessee was home to all donors, who were Caucasian adults. The germline V gene encodes CDR1 MDHEN and CDR2 SYDVKM. Between the trimmed V and J ends, which lost 3 bases and 0 bases, there was a span of 12 bases. The CDR3 is 16 amino acids.

Worth noting for this clone: Its antigen is currently unknown.

Whole-study findings and limits: With a few donors compared, 4.5% to 6.5% of naive CD4 clonotypes were shared.

The sequencing input was naive CD8+ T cells from PBMCs. The origin of this receptor is a man aged 18 to 29 in good health. Some clones in this sample may be carry-over from other donors' samples. The rearrangement links TRBV28 to TRBJ2-1; D is possibly TRBD1 (7 bases). The CDR3 DNA reads as TGTGCCAGCAGTTTTGGACAGGACTACTCCTACAATGAGCAGTTCTTC. Translated: CASSFGQDYSYNEQFF.